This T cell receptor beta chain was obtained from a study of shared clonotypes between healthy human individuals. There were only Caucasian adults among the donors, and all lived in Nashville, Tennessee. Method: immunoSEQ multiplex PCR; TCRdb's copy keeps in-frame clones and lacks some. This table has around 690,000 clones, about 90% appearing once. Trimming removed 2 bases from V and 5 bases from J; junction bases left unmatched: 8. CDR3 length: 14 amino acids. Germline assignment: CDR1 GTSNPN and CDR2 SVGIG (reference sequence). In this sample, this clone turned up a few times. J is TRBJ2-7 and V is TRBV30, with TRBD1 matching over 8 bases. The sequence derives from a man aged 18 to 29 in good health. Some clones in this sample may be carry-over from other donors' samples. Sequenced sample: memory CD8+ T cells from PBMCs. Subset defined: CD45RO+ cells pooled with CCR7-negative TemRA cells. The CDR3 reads CAWSLGQGVNEQYF. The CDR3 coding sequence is TGTGCCTGGAGTCTCGGACAGGGCGTCAACGAGCAGTACTTC.